This passage covers 21 T cell receptor beta chains from one sample sequenced in a study of shared clonotypes between healthy human individuals. Method: immunoSEQ multiplex PCR; TCRdb's copy keeps in-frame clones and lacks some. The top ten hold about 1.5% of the sample, which has about 1 million clones, approximately 72% seen once. Source material: memory CD4+ T cells sorted from blood. Subset denoted: CD45RA-negative fraction. The receptors originated from a man aged 18 to 30 in good health.

With regard to this clone: The sample contains more than one DNA sequence encoding this CDR3. The V and J genes are TRBV2 and TRBJ2-7, with 10 bases fitting TRBD1. The CDR3 extends over 14 amino acids. Germline CDR1 SNHLY, CDR2 FYNNEI. The J segment lost 4 bases and the V segment lost 6 bases, leaving 6 bases of the junction unmatched. The chain's CDR3 is CASSKDRGGYEQYF. CDR3 nucleotide sequence: TGTGCCAGCAGCAAGGACAGGGGGGGGTACGAGCAGTACTTC. Filled out from reference TRBV2 and TRBJ2-7, the complete variable domain reads EPEVTQTPSHQVTQMGQEVILRCVPISNHLYFYWYRQILGQKVEFLVSFYNNEISEKSEIFDDQFSVERPDGSNFTLKIRSTKLEDSAMYFCASSKDRGGYEQYFGPGTRLTVT.

This chain links TRBV29-1 with TRBJ2-2; 12 bases agree with TRBD2. V shed 6 bases, J shed 0 bases, and the junction held 2 bases outside the gene matches. The CDR3 is 15 residues long. Germline V lookup: CDR1 SQVTM, CDR2 ANQGSEA. CDR3 coding DNA: TGCAGCGTACTAGCGGGGGGCACGAACACCGGGGAGCTGTTTTTT. Amino acids: CSVLAGGTNTGELFF.

This chain joins TRBV18 and TRBJ2-7, with 10 bases identical to TRBD2. The V gene's germline CDR1 is KGHSH and CDR2 LQKENI. This CDR3 region has 15 residues. J lost 3 bases, V lost 0 bases, and 2 bases had no gene match. The CDR3 DNA reads as TGTGCCAGCTCACCACCGGCTAGCGGGAGCTACGAGCAGTACTTC. Protein: CASSPPASGSYEQYF.

As to this clone: Other DNA sequences from this sample encode an identical CDR3 as well. The J gene is TRBJ1-5, the V gene TRBV28; D perhaps matches TRBD1 (5 bases). The V end was cut by 1 base, the J end by 4 bases, with 8 bases between. This CDR3 is built from 14 residues. The germline V gene encodes CDR1 MDHEN and CDR2 SYDVKM. The CDR3 DNA follows: TGTGCCAGCAGTTTATTACAGGCAAATCAGCCCCAGCATTTT. Protein product: CASSLLQANQPQHF.

Points on this clone: The sample holds other DNA sequences that translate to the same CDR3. This chain joins TRBV7-3 and TRBJ2-3; 9 nucleotides agree with TRBD2. Germline trimming cut 5 bases from V and 0 bases from J; bases unmatched to any gene: 3. This CDR3 is built from 15 residues. CDR1 SGHTA and CDR2 FQGTGA come from the germline V gene. The CDR3 region is CASSPSGGSTDTQYF. CDR3 coding DNA: TGTGCCAGCAGCCCGAGCGGGGGGAGCACAGATACGCAGTATTTT. Together with reference TRBV7-3 and TRBJ2-3, the CDR3 gives the full variable domain: GAGVSQTPSNKVTEKGKYVELRCDPISGHTALYWYRQSLGQGPEFLIYFQGTGAADDSGLPNDRFFAVRPEGSVSTLKIQRTERGDSAVYLCASSPSGGSTDTQYFGPGTRLTVL.

V is TRBV5-3 and J is TRBJ1-2; no definite D call. TRBV5-3 is recorded as an ORF, its role being uncertain. Trimming removed 0 bases from V and 4 bases from J, with 7 bases in between. The CDR3 is 13 amino acids. CDR3 region: CARSLAVFYGYTF. CDR3 nucleotides: TGTGCCAGAAGCTTGGCAGTCTTCTATGGCTACACCTTC.

Turning to this clone: This sample includes further DNA sequences coding for the same CDR3. This chain uses TRBV4-1 with TRBJ2-5; maybe TRBD1 (6 bases). CDR3 length equals 14 residues. With 4 bases removed from V and 2 bases from J, the gap between germline ends came to 11 bases. Germline loops: CDR1 MGHRA, CDR2 YSYEKL. The CDR3 nucleotides read TGCGCCAGCAGCCCCGGACAGCTACAAGAGACCCAGTACTTC. This encodes CASSPGQLQETQYF.

V is TRBV6-6 and J is TRBJ2-1; 10 nucleotides match TRBD1. CDR3 length: 15 amino acids. Germline-derived CDR1 and CDR2 are MNHNY and SVGAGI (reference sequence). The V segment lost 6 bases and the J segment 3 bases; nucleotides outside the gene matches: 5. This CDR3 is CASRTGQGGYNEQFF. The CDR3 DNA reads TGTGCCAGCAGGACCGGACAGGGGGGCTACAATGAGCAGTTCTTC.

This CDR3 reads CASSPRAPRQETQYF. CDR3 nucleotide sequence: TGTGCCAGCAGTCCCAGGGCGCCCCGCCAAGAGACCCAGTACTTC. The chain is built from TRBV28 and TRBJ2-5; tentatively, D is TRBD1 (5 bases). The CDR3 loop spans 15 amino acids. Germline CDR1 is MDHEN and CDR2 is SYDVKM. V was pared by 5 bases and J by 1 base, with 14 bases between.

This rearrangement joins TRBV19 to TRBJ1-5; 9 bases agree with TRBD1. The trim removed 5 bases at V and 6 bases at J, leaving 5 bases unmatched. This CDR3 region has 14 residues. Germline-derived CDR1 and CDR2 are LNHDA and SQIVND (reference sequence). This CDR3 reads CASSAGQGAQPQHF. The CDR3 nucleotides read TGTGCCAGTAGTGCGGGACAGGGAGCTCAGCCCCAGCATTTT.

This clone was observed a handful of times. The chain has TRBV5-6 and TRBJ2-3, with D tentatively TRBD1 (5 bases). Trimming left V 1 base short and J 5 bases short, with 17 bases between. CDR1 is SGHDT, CDR2 YYEEEE, per germline. CDR3 length: 16 residues. CDR3 in amino acids: CASSLRGRNSQDTQYF. CDR3 coding DNA: TGTGCCAGCAGCTTGAGGGGAAGGAATTCACAAGATACGCAGTATTTT.

The sample holds a few counts of this clone. J is TRBJ2-2 and V is TRBV10-2; unclear D gene. The CDR3 extends over 12 amino acids. V was shortened by 8 bases and J by 9 bases, with 13 bases between the two germline ends. Germline V gives CDR1 WSHSY, CDR2 SAAADI. The CDR3 protein is CASLDGPRELFF. The DNA for the CDR3 is TGCGCCAGCTTAGACGGGCCACGGGAGCTGTTTTTT.

The chain is built from TRBV6-4 and TRBJ1-5; no definite D call. The CDR3 length is 15 residues. Per germline, CDR1 MRHNA and CDR2 SNTAGT. Deletions cut 2 bases from V and 0 bases from J, with 8 bases between. CDR3 bases: TGTGCCAGCAGTGACAGGTTCAATAGCAATCAGCCCCAGCATTTT. Translation gives CASSDRFNSNQPQHF.

The CDR3 DNA is TGTGCCAGCAGCCCGGACGGGACCGGAGGCTACGAGCAGTACTTC. Its protein is CASSPDGTGGYEQYF. J is TRBJ2-7 and V is TRBV5-6; possibly TRBD1 or TRBD2 for D (5 bases each). Germline V lookup: CDR1 SGHDT, CDR2 YYEEEE. Trimming removed 4 bases from V and 3 bases from J, with 17 bases in between. The CDR3 runs 15 residues.

This chain connects TRBV4-1 to TRBJ2-4; weak D call: TRBD2 (5 bases). CDR3 length equals 16 residues. Germline CDR1 is MGHRA and CDR2 is YSYEKL. V was trimmed by 5 bases and J by 0 bases, leaving 14 bases between them. CDR3 protein: CASSIEHGIAKNIQYF. DNA for the CDR3: TGCGCCAGCAGCATAGAGCACGGGATAGCCAAAAACATTCAGTACTTC.

The chain recombines TRBV9 with TRBJ1-5, with unresolved D. CDR3 size: 14 residues. The V gene lost 4 bases and the J gene lost 1 base, with 9 bases spanning the gap. Germline CDR1 reads SGDLS; CDR2 reads YYNGEE. CDR3 bases: TGTGCCAGCAGCCCAGATCCGAGCAATCAGCCCCAGCATTTT. Protein product: CASSPDPSNQPQHF.

V usage is TRBV28 and J usage is TRBJ1-6; no clear D. The germline gives CDR1 MDHEN, CDR2 SYDVKM. The CDR3 totals 13 residues. Trimming took off 1 base at V and 10 bases at J, with 8 bases between the two ends. CDR3 sequence (DNA): TGTGCCAGCAGTTTATTGGCGGGGTCACCCCTCCACTTT. It specifies CASSLLAGSPLHF.

The rearrangement uses TRBV30 and TRBJ2-5, with 7 positions matching TRBD2. With V trimmed by 0 bases and J by 5 bases, 6 bases remained unmatched. Germline loops: CDR1 GTSNPN, CDR2 SVGIG (reference sequence). This CDR3 spans 14 amino acids. CDR3 protein: CAWSVTGGLETQYF. DNA for the CDR3: TGTGCCTGGAGTGTGACGGGGGGACTCGAGACCCAGTACTTC.

The gene calls are TRBV4-1 and TRBJ1-5; D not certain. Germline V lookup: CDR1 MGHRA, CDR2 YSYEKL. This CDR3 contains 13 residues. V was clipped by 2 bases and J by 6 bases, with 8 bases between them. The CDR3, as DNA: TGCGCCAGCAGCCAATTTCCCGGTCAGCCCCAGCATTTT. This encodes CASSQFPGQPQHF.

Comments on this clone: Since a far larger clone is one base different, this is likely a read error. The chain has TRBV5-1 and TRBJ2-7; TRBD1 matches at 9 bases. This CDR3 contains 14 residues. Germline values: CDR1 SGHRS, CDR2 YFSETQ. J gave up 3 bases and V 3 bases, and 4 bases lay outside the gene matches. The CDR3 is CASSWQGQGYEQYF. The DNA for the CDR3 is TGCGCCAGCAGCTGGCAGGGACAGGGCTACGAGCAGTACTTC.

A few counts support this clone. The chain uses TRBV18 and TRBJ2-7; 7 bases fit TRBD1. Germline V gene lookup returns CDR1 KGHSH and CDR2 LQKENI. The CDR3 totals 15 residues. V trimming: 6 bases; J trimming: 2 bases; junction bases outside the gene matches: 10. The CDR3 DNA reads TGTGCCAGCTCCCCCGACAGGGCAACAACCTACGAGCAGTACTTC. This gives the protein CASSPDRATTYEQYF.